Detailed here is one TCR beta chain. Its cognate antigen is unknown. The source material, RNA transcripts, was used to amplify TCR beta CDR3 regions. Carried out on the TCR CDR3, a first-round RT-PCR used the HTBI primer set. Via MiXCR, TCRdb re-called the multiplex PCR reads, giving one row per CDR3 protein. The sample has a few hundred thousand distinct CDR3 sequences; approximately 15% are singletons. This specimen belongs to a study of T cells in Graves' hyperthyroidism and ophthalmopathy. Whole-study context: Peripheral blood was acquired at first diagnosis, ahead of any therapy whatsoever. Overall study findings and caveats: A model of 13 V-J features distinguished ophthalmopathy from stable hyperthyroidism. Among clonotypes expanded in thyroid above 0.001, most were also found in blood.

Diagnosing involved the use of clinical symptoms, serum thyroxine and TRAb, thyroid ultrasound and orbital computed tomography. This CDR3 is built from 15 residues. Germline V lookup: CDR1 LNHDA, CDR2 SQIVND (reference sequence). V trimming: 7 bases; J trimming: 4 bases; junction bases outside the gene matches: 10. Specimen: blood. J is TRBJ1-5 and V is TRBV19, with 7 bases that match TRBD1. The receptor was derived from a woman between 18 and 30 years old with Graves' hyperthyroidism. DNA for the CDR3: TGTGCCAGTAAGGGACAGACCATACCAAATCAGCCCCAGCATTTT. It is translated as CASKGQTIPNQPQHF.